This TCR beta chain came from a study of cytotoxic CD8 clonotypes in ibrutinib-treated CLL. Study context: The taking of response samples occurred after a median approximately twelve months of treatment, with a range of 6 to 36. Productive templates per sample averaged roughly 260,000; productive rearrangements, approximately 96,000.

Profiled with immunoSEQ multiplex PCR; TCRdb holds only in-frame clones, not every one. The sample carries more than 8,500 clones, around 63% recorded once. To note about this clone: No antigen is known for it.

Study results and caveats: Upon ibrutinib response clonality rose, and upon progression it fell back toward baseline.

Trimming cost V 2 bases and J 8 bases, with 15 bases left between them. Germline values: CDR1 MDHEN, CDR2 SYDVKM. The CDR3 runs 14 residues. The material sequenced was PBMCs, taken before ibrutinib treatment. The TCR was taken from a human donor with chronic lymphocytic leukemia. J is TRBJ1-2 and V is TRBV28, with D perhaps TRBD1 (5 bases). The CDR3 spells CASSLGAREGGYTF. For the CDR3, the DNA is TGTGCCAGCAGTTTAGGGGCCCGCGAGGGCGGCTACACCTTC.